One and the same sample provided the 19 T cell receptor beta chains below, sequenced in a study of shared clonotypes between healthy human individuals. Terminally differentiated effector memory CD45RA+ cells were excluded from the naive CD8 cells, which were CD45RO-negative and positively selected for CCR7. Clones were read by immunoSEQ multiplex PCR, and TCRdb kept only the in-frame ones, dropping some. The sample has roughly 2 million clones; about 95% are singletons. Sequenced: naive CD8+ T cells sorted from blood. These receptors came from a man aged 18 to 35 in good health.

This clone appeared once. At the DNA level, this CDR3 is encoded by other sequences in the same sample as well. This chain links TRBV7-9 with TRBJ1-2, with 7 bases fitting TRBD1. Germline V gene data show CDR1 as SEHNR and CDR2 as FQNEAQ (reference sequence). The CDR3 totals 13 residues. J was trimmed by 3 bases and V by 4 bases; bases with no gene match: 2. The CDR3, as DNA: TGTGCCAGCAGCTACGGGACAGACTATGGCTACACCTTC. Translated, it gives CASSYGTDYGYTF.

The chain combines TRBV2 with TRBJ2-7; the match to TRBD2 covers 9 bases. Germline assignment: CDR1 SNHLY and CDR2 FYNNEI. The CDR3 spans 16 residues. Unmatched junction bases numbered 4, after V lost 1 base and J lost 0 bases. In nucleotides, the CDR3 is TGTGCCAGCAGTGAAGGATCTAGCGGGACCTCCTACGAGCAGTACTTC. Amino acids: CASSEGSSGTSYEQYF.

V usage is TRBV6-1 and J usage is TRBJ2-7, with 7 bases lining up with TRBD1. V was pared by 3 bases and J by 3 bases, with 8 bases of the junction left unmatched. The CDR3 loop spans 15 amino acids. CDR1 is MNHNS, CDR2 SASEGT, per germline. The CDR3 loop reads CASSDPRQGVYEQYF. The CDR3 DNA follows: TGTGCCAGCAGTGATCCGAGACAGGGTGTCTACGAGCAGTACTTC.

In regard to this clone: The sample contains more than one DNA sequence encoding this CDR3. This rearrangement joins TRBV28 to TRBJ2-7, with 9 bases identical to TRBD1. Germline loops: CDR1 MDHEN, CDR2 SYDVKM. This CDR3 has 13 amino acids. The V and J ends lost 5 bases and 4 bases, in that order; junction bases with no gene match: 3. Written as DNA, the CDR3 is TGTGCCAGCAGTCCGGGACAGGGTTACGAGCAGTACTTC. It codes for CASSPGQGYEQYF.

The rearrangement joins TRBV7-2 to TRBJ1-1; D uncertain. The CDR3 runs to 14 residues. The germline gives CDR1 SGHTA, CDR2 FQGNSA. The germline V and J ends were trimmed by 1 base and 4 bases, with 10 bases remaining between them. In DNA form, the CDR3 reads TGTGCCAGCAGCTTAGGAGTTTCGGGCACTGAAGCTTTCTTT. It translates to CASSLGVSGTEAFF.

This chain links TRBV7-9 with TRBJ1-1, with TRBD1 matching 7 bases. The CDR3 covers 16 residues. The V gene end was trimmed by 4 bases and the J gene end by 1 base; junction bases not matched to a gene: 9. The germline gives CDR1 SEHNR, CDR2 FQNEAQ (reference sequence). This CDR3 is CASSSQPGQQNTEAFF. DNA for the CDR3: TGTGCCAGCAGCTCCCAACCGGGACAGCAGAACACTGAAGCTTTCTTT.

This clone has a single count. This rearrangement joins TRBV5-1 to TRBJ2-1; 7 nucleotides line up with TRBD1. V lost 0 bases, J lost 6 bases, and 12 bases stayed unmatched. The CDR3 is 17 amino acids. Germline V gene data show CDR1 as SGHRS and CDR2 as YFSETQ. This chain's CDR3 is CASSLGLPGQILNEQFF. For the CDR3, the DNA is TGCGCCAGCAGCTTGGGGCTGCCGGGACAGATCCTCAATGAGCAGTTCTTC.

This chain links TRBV11-2 with TRBJ1-1; D remains ambiguous. In germline, CDR1 is SGHAT, CDR2 FQNNGV. The CDR3 consists of 14 residues. V was pared by 5 bases and J by 1 base, with 11 bases between. This chain's CDR3 is CASSPPLRNTEAFF. CDR3 DNA sequence: TGTGCCAGCAGCCCGCCTTTACGGAACACTGAAGCTTTCTTT.

The chain employs TRBV5-1 and TRBJ2-2; D may be TRBD2 (5 bases). Per germline, CDR1 SGHRS and CDR2 YFSETQ. This CDR3 has 19 amino acids. Trimming cost V 1 base and J 5 bases, with 24 bases left between them. The CDR3 spells CASSLSLPISKSGTGELFF. The CDR3 bases are TGCGCCAGCAGCTTGTCTCTCCCTATTAGCAAGTCGGGGACCGGGGAGCTGTTTTTT.

The chain joins TRBV19 to TRBJ2-2; 9 bases match TRBD2. The CDR3 has 15 residues. V was clipped by 5 bases and J by 4 bases; unmatched bases: 5. Germline loops: CDR1 LNHDA, CDR2 SQIVND (reference sequence). CDR3 in amino acids: CASSSSGVFTGELFF. CDR3 in DNA: TGTGCCAGTAGTTCTAGCGGGGTTTTCACCGGGGAGCTGTTTTTT.

J is TRBJ1-5 and V is TRBV12-1. TRBV12-1 represents a pseudogene. The CDR3 loop spans 14 amino acids. The CDR3 region is CASSCRDSNQPQHF. The CDR3 nucleotides read TGTGCCAGCAGCTGCCGGGACAGCAATCAGCCCCAGCATTTT.

This clone has a single count. The chain links TRBV7-2 to TRBJ1-4, with D perhaps TRBD1 (6 bases). This CDR3 spans 14 amino acids. The ends were cut back, 5 bases at V and 6 bases at J, with 13 bases in the middle. The germline gives CDR1 SGHTA, CDR2 FQGNSA. CDR3 region: CASSPEGGHEKLFF. DNA for the CDR3: TGTGCCAGCAGCCCGGAGGGGGGGCATGAAAAACTGTTTTTT.

The V call is TRBV5-4, the J call TRBJ2-7, with 12 bases that match TRBD2. The CDR3 spans 15 residues. The V gene end was trimmed by 4 bases and the J gene end by 1 base; junction bases not matched to a gene: 3. CDR1 and CDR2 from the germline V gene are SGHNT and YYREEE (reference sequence). CDR3 bases: TGTGCCAGCAGCCCGACTAGCGGGGGTTCCTACGAGCAGTACTTC. Translation: CASSPTSGGSYEQYF.

The chain employs TRBV5-1 and TRBJ2-2, with 12 bases fitting TRBD2. V lost 4 bases, J lost 4 bases, and 8 bases stayed unmatched. The CDR3 extends over 17 amino acids. Germline-derived CDR1 and CDR2 are SGHRS and YFSETQ. The CDR3 spells CASSPQLAGGPTGELFF. DNA of the CDR3: TGCGCCAGCAGCCCCCAACTAGCGGGAGGCCCCACCGGGGAGCTGTTTTTT. The full variable domain, rest sourced from reference TRBV5-1 and TRBJ2-2, is KAGVTQTPRYLIKTRGQQVTLSCSPISGHRSVSWYQQTPGQGLQFLFEYFSETQRNKGNFPGRFSGRQFSNSRSEMNVSTLELGDSALYLCASSPQLAGGPTGELFFGEGSRLTVL.

The chain links TRBV6-5 to TRBJ2-5, with 10 positions matching TRBD2. The CDR3 has 16 residues. J gave up 4 bases and V 1 base, and 6 bases lay outside the gene matches. Per germline, CDR1 MNHEY and CDR2 SVGAGI. The CDR3 region has the DNA TGTGCCAGCAGTTACTTGGGTAGCGGGGGGCTAGAGACCCAGTACTTC. It yields the protein CASSYLGSGGLETQYF.

In the case of this clone: Other DNA sequences in the same sample also yield this CDR3. The V gene is TRBV9, the J gene TRBJ2-3, with D unresolved. V lost 1 base to trimming and J lost 0 bases, with 3 bases between them. The CDR3 spans 13 residues. The germline CDR1 and CDR2 sequences are SGDLS and YYNGEE. In DNA form, the CDR3 reads TGTGCCAGCAGCGTACTTAGCACAGATACGCAGTATTTT. Residues: CASSVLSTDTQYF. The entire variable domain, with the rest obtained from reference TRBV9 and TRBJ2-3, is as follows: DSGVTQTPKHLITATGQRVTLRCSPRSGDLSVYWYQQSLDQGLQFLIQYYNGEERAKGNILERFSAQQFPDLHSELNLSSLELGDSALYFCASSVLSTDTQYFGPGTRLTVL.

This clone has just one count. DNA for the CDR3: TGTGCCAGCAGCGTAGTCCTAGCGGGAGCGTCCTACAATGAGCAGTTCTTC. Translation gives CASSVVLAGASYNEQFF. The rearrangement links TRBV9 to TRBJ2-1, with 10 bases aligning to TRBD2. Germline CDR1 is SGDLS and CDR2 is YYNGEE. The CDR3 length is 17 residues. Trimming cost V 0 bases and J 1 base; bases outside gene matches: 4.

The chain couples TRBV21-1 to TRBJ2-2; TRBD1 is taken as the D call from the table, unchecked against the DNA. TRBV21-1 is described as a pseudogene. The CDR3 extends over 16 amino acids. The CDR3 is CASSSNGQGKFGELFF. Written as DNA, the CDR3 is TGTGCCAGCAGCAGCAATGGACAGGGAAAATTCGGGGAGCTGTTTTTT.

This clone has just one count. Other DNA sequences in this sample translate to the same CDR3. V usage is TRBV7-9 and J usage is TRBJ2-7; TRBD2 might be the D (6 bases). Germline loops: CDR1 SEHNR, CDR2 FQNEAQ (reference sequence). The V end lost 3 bases, the J end lost 2 bases, and 14 bases lay between the germline ends. This CDR3 comprises 15 residues. The CDR3 reads CASSLGPGLPYEQYF. The CDR3 nucleotides read TGTGCCAGCAGCTTGGGCCCGGGACTGCCCTACGAGCAGTACTTC.